This T cell receptor beta chain was recovered during a study of radiation and T cells in renal cell carcinoma. Study context: Nephrectomy followed 15 Gy stereotactic body radiation by 4 weeks.

This clone was counted only a few times. Its antigen is not known. Libraries were prepared by immunoSEQ multiplex PCR; TCRdb keeps only in-frame clonotypes and omits some of them. The profile shows roughly 130,000 clones, roughly 91% of them singletons. Findings and limits, study-wide: Top tumor clonotypes rose in blood 2 weeks post-radiation, then contracted.

The V gene end was trimmed by 4 bases and the J gene end by 8 bases; junction bases not matched to a gene: 11. CDR3 length: 16 amino acids. The germline CDR1 and CDR2 sequences are ENHRY and SYGVKD. Time point given: blood 2 weeks post-SBRT. The sample's treatment: 15 Gy SBRT to primary tumor, nephrectomy 4 weeks later. The patient's renal cell carcinoma had clear cell pathology. V gene TRBV10-3 combines with J gene TRBJ2-3; 11 nucleotides align to TRBD2. Sequences were derived from blood, sampled from a patient whose treatment included radiotherapy and nephrectomy. The TCR comes from a woman in her seventies with renal cell carcinoma. The CDR3 DNA is TGTGCCATCAGTGGACTAGCGGGGCTCAAGGGGGGTACGCAGTATTTT. This translates into CAISGLAGLKGGTQYF.